The present T cell receptor beta chain was sequenced within a study of identifying expanded T cells in peripheral blood. General study findings and limits: Variance in clone template counts between approximately two-week samples significantly increased with total template count across all healthy donors.

Trimming took off 4 bases at V and 7 bases at J, with 13 bases between the two ends. Germline V gene data show CDR1 as SQVTM and CDR2 as ANQGSEA. The CDR3 contains 13 residues. Libraries were prepared by immunoSEQ multiplex PCR; TCRdb keeps only in-frame clonotypes and omits some of them. The repertoire holds roughly 130,000 clones, around nine tenths seen once, with around 8.2% in the top ten. In regard to this clone: What it recognizes is unknown.

The TCR sequence derives from a person aged 18 to 75 in good health. This rearrangement joins TRBV29-1 to TRBJ1-4; D is possibly TRBD1 (6 bases). The sequenced sample was blood. CDR3 DNA: TGCAGCGTTGTCGAAAGGGGGAGTGAAAAACTGTTTTTT. Protein: CSVVERGSEKLFF.